Each of the 5 T cell receptor beta chains below was sequenced from the same sample in a study of T cells expressing NK-cell markers. TCRdb reanalyzed the 5' RACE reads, giving one entry per CDR3 protein sequence and no DNA. Seen in this sample are approximately 420,000 distinct CDR3 sequences; the ten most common clones hold about 10%. Material: blood T cells: a sorted CD56 or NKG2C T cell subset, CD4+ or CD8+ T cells, or bulk PBMC T cells (not recorded which). The receptors were gathered from a woman in her forties or fifties in good health.

The rearrangement links TRBV24-1 to TRBJ2-3; TCRdb picks TRBD1, but there is no DNA to check that call. The CDR3 extends over 17 amino acids. Germline V lookup: CDR1 KGHDR, CDR2 SFDVKD. This CDR3 is CATSALGVGQGGDTQYF.

V and J are TRBV2 and TRBJ2-3. The CDR3 has 13 residues. Per the germline V gene, CDR1 is SNHLY and CDR2 is FYNNEI. The CDR3 here is CASRPGSTDTQYF.

The rearrangement links TRBV18 to TRBJ2-5; as DNA is missing, the TRBD1 call by TCRdb cannot be tested. The germline V gene has CDR1 KGHSH and CDR2 LQKENI. CDR3 length equals 15 residues. The CDR3 is CASSPAIQGGETQYF.

The chain links TRBV6-1 to TRBJ2-5. The CDR3 runs 15 residues. Germline lookup yields CDR1 MNHNS and CDR2 SASEGT. The CDR3 here is CASSEDVSLGETQYF.

The CDR3 region is CASSRAGKDEQFF. The gene calls are TRBV25-1 and TRBJ2-1; TCRdb's D gene call, TRBD1, goes unchecked for lack of DNA. The CDR3 has 13 amino acids. Germline assignment: CDR1 MGHDK and CDR2 SYGVNS.